Shown below are 23 T cell receptor beta chains from a single sample sequenced in a study of blood T cells in healthy people across ages. Through a sample-barcoded 5' primer and a J-beta primer mix, a second PCR was run for roughly 7 to 11 cycles. TCRdb analysed the 5' RACE reads with MiXCR anew, one entry per CDR3 protein. The sample comprises 1.5 million to 2 million distinct CDR3 sequences, 30% to 40% of which are singletons, and 23% rests with the top ten. The sequenced sample was blood. These receptors all come from a human donor in good health.

This clonotype is a singleton in its sample. V is TRBV3-1 and J is TRBJ2-4; no firm D call. Near its end, the DNA agrees better with TRBJ2-7, so the J call may be wrong. The CDR3 runs to 14 residues. CDR1 LGHDT and CDR2 YNNKEL come from the germline V gene (reference sequence). The DNA of the CDR3 is TGTGCCAGCAGCCTGACAATCTACCCCTACGAGCAGTACTTC. Protein product: CASSLTIYPYEQYF.

This clonotype has more than one count but fewer than ten. Here the CDR3 DNA reads TGTGCCAGCAGTTACTCGAGACTGCCCGGGAACGAGCAGTACTTC. Translating it yields CASSYSRLPGNEQYF. The rearrangement links TRBV6-2 or TRBV6-3 to TRBJ2-7; the D gene is possibly TRBD2 (5 bases). Trimming removed 0 bases at V and 5 bases at J, with 14 bases between. The CDR3 has 15 residues. Germline V gene sequence: CDR1 MNHEY, CDR2 SVGEGT.

The chain has TRBV2 and TRBJ1-1, with D unclear. V lost 2 bases and J lost 6, with 7 bases in between. The V gene's germline CDR1 is SNHLY and CDR2 FYNNEI. The CDR3 runs to 12 residues. As DNA, the CDR3 is TGTGCCAGCAGTGAAAACCTTCCTGAAGCTTTCTTT. Encoded protein: CASSENLPEAFF.

The chain links TRBV6-5 to TRBJ2-7; 7 bases are shared with TRBD1. The CDR3 is 16 amino acids. Per the germline V gene, CDR1 is MNHEY and CDR2 is SVGAGI. The V segment lost 5 bases and the J segment 2 bases; nucleotides outside the gene matches: 12. The CDR3 protein is CASSPRRTGQAYEQYF. The CDR3 bases are TGTGCCAGCAGTCCACGGAGGACAGGACAAGCCTACGAGCAGTACTTC.

The chain has TRBV20-1 and TRBJ1-3; D might be TRBD1 (5 bases). Deletions cut 0 bases from V and 2 bases from J, with 14 bases between. The CDR3 loop spans 16 amino acids. Germline V gene lookup returns CDR1 DFQATT and CDR2 SNEGSKA (reference sequence). This CDR3 is CSARDLIREAGNTIYF. In DNA, the CDR3 is TGCAGTGCTAGAGATCTAATCAGGGAAGCTGGAAACACCATATATTTT.

At least ten counts were recorded for this clonotype. The chain recombines TRBV12-3 or TRBV12-4 with TRBJ1-1; TRBD1 aligns across 9 bases. This CDR3 has 14 amino acids. The ends lost 5 bases at V and 0 bases at J; junction bases unmatched: 1. CDR3 in amino acids: CASSRQGVNTEAFF. In DNA form, the CDR3 reads TGTGCCAGCAGTCGACAGGGGGTGAACACTGAAGCTTTCTTT.

This clonotype was recorded at least ten times. The V and J genes are TRBV6-1 and TRBJ2-7, with 8 positions matching TRBD1. This CDR3 is built from 15 residues. The V gene end was trimmed by 3 bases and the J gene end by 1 base; junction bases not matched to a gene: 5. Germline CDR1 is MNHNS and CDR2 is SASEGT. Here the CDR3 reads CASSDWDRSSYEQYF. CDR3 coding DNA: TGTGCCAGCAGTGACTGGGACAGGTCTTCCTACGAGCAGTACTTC.

The chain combines TRBV6-6 with TRBJ1-6; D is uncertain. CDR1 is MNHNY, CDR2 SVGAGI, per germline (reference sequence). This CDR3 has 14 amino acids. Trimming stripped 0 bases from V and 10 bases from J, with 10 bases between. CDR3 nucleotides: TGTGCCAGCAGTTACTCCCAAGCACCATCACCCCTCCACTTT. It is translated as CASSYSQAPSPLHF.

This clonotype appeared a few times. The V call is TRBV14, the J call TRBJ2-1; D gene unclear. V lost 2 bases and J 6 bases, leaving 8 bases between the germline ends. The length of the CDR3 is 13 residues. The germline V gene has CDR1 SGHDN and CDR2 FVKESK. The CDR3 DNA follows: TGTGCCAGCAGCCAAATCCTCAGCAATGAGCAGTTCTTC. Residues: CASSQILSNEQFF.

The chain joins TRBV6-2 or TRBV6-3 to TRBJ2-1, with a possible D match to TRBD1 (6 bases). Trimming pared 10 bases from V and 2 bases from J, leaving 12 bases between. The CDR3 length is 13 residues. CDR1 is MNHEY and CDR2 is SVGEGT in the germline V gene. The CDR3 sequence is CATHRDTYNEQFF. Written as DNA, the CDR3 is TGTGCCACCCACCGGGACACCTACAATGAGCAGTTCTTC.

This clonotype was observed many times. The rearrangement links TRBV20-1 to TRBJ1-2, with unresolved D. CDR3 length: 12 amino acids. The V gene's germline CDR1 is DFQATT and CDR2 SNEGSKA (reference sequence). V lost 4 bases and J 3 bases, leaving 9 bases between the germline ends. The CDR3 DNA reads as TGCAGTGCTACGGGCTCAGACTATGGCTACACCTTC. Amino acids: CSATGSDYGYTF.

The chain joins TRBV29-1 to TRBJ1-2; the match to TRBD1 covers 8 bases. The germline V gene encodes CDR1 SQVTM and CDR2 ANQGSEA. The CDR3 totals 13 residues. V was pared by 7 bases and J by 3 bases, with 7 bases of the junction left unmatched. This CDR3 reads CSASGQGDYGYTF. CDR3 nucleotide sequence: TGCAGCGCTAGTGGACAGGGCGACTATGGCTACACCTTC.

A few counts support this clonotype. This rearrangement joins TRBV7-8 to TRBJ2-3; D assignment may be TRBD1 or TRBD2 (7 bases each). The germline CDR1 and CDR2 sequences are SGHVS and FQNEAQ. This CDR3 region has 15 residues. With 4 bases removed from V and 3 bases from J, the gap between germline ends came to 14 bases. The CDR3, as DNA: TGTGCCAGCAGCTACCAGGGGGGGCGAACAGATACGCAGTATTTT. This gives the protein CASSYQGGRTDTQYF.

This clonotype was counted a few times. The chain uses TRBV4-2 and TRBJ2-1; no clear D gene. CDR1 is LGHNA and CDR2 is YNFKEQ in the germline V gene. The CDR3 extends over 11 amino acids. V dropped 5 bases and J dropped 12 bases, with 11 bases sitting between them. The CDR3 loop is CASSTGSRQFF. As DNA, the CDR3 is TGTGCCAGCAGCACCGGCTCTAGGCAGTTCTTC.

This clonotype was seen only a few times. V usage is TRBV20-1 and J usage is TRBJ2-3; 8 bases align to TRBD1. The CDR3 runs to 13 residues. Trimming at V came to 6 bases and at J to 9 bases, leaving 11 bases not matched to a gene. Germline lookup yields CDR1 DFQATT and CDR2 SNEGSKA (reference sequence). The CDR3 bases are TGCAGTGCAAGCATCCGGGACAGGCAGACGCAGTATTTT. This encodes CSASIRDRQTQYF.

This clonotype was counted between two and nine times. The CDR3 coding sequence is TGTGCCAGCAGCCGCGCGGGGCCCGGGGAGCTGTTTTTT. This codes for CASSRAGPGELFF. V usage is TRBV7-3 and J usage is TRBJ2-2; D is perhaps TRBD2 (6 bases). V lost 5 bases and J lost 6, with 10 bases in between. The CDR3 is made up of 13 amino acids. CDR1 is SGHTA and CDR2 is FQGTGA in the germline V gene.

This clonotype was recorded a few times. The rearrangement links TRBV12-3 or TRBV12-4 to TRBJ2-3; TRBD2 is a possible D gene (7 bases). Between the trimmed V and J ends, which lost 6 bases and 6 bases, there was a span of 22 bases. The CDR3 is made up of 16 amino acids. The CDR3 region is CASSPLRGALRDTQYF. The CDR3 region has the DNA TGTGCCAGCAGCCCGCTCCGGGGGGCCCTTAGGGATACGCAGTATTTT.

This clonotype was detected only a few times. V is TRBV4-2 and J is TRBJ1-2, with 7 bases lining up with TRBD1. This CDR3 comprises 14 residues. The J segment lost 2 bases and the V segment lost 4 bases, leaving 4 bases of the junction unmatched. The germline V gene has CDR1 LGHNA and CDR2 YNFKEQ. The chain's CDR3 is CASSRGQANYGYTF. The CDR3 bases are TGTGCCAGCAGCCGCGGACAGGCGAACTATGGCTACACCTTC.

The chain has TRBV15 and TRBJ2-5; D not resolved. Near its end, the DNA agrees better with TRBJ2-7, so the J call may be wrong. Per the germline V gene, CDR1 is LNHNV and CDR2 is YYDKDF (reference sequence). The CDR3 totals 12 residues. The CDR3 nucleotides are TGTGCCACCAGCAGAGATCATCTCGAGCAGTACTTC. This sequence encodes CATSRDHLEQYF.

This clonotype was observed at least ten times. V usage is TRBV7-2 and J usage is TRBJ2-6; D possibly matches TRBD1 or TRBD2 (6 bases each). CDR1 SGHTA and CDR2 FQGNSA come from the germline V gene. The CDR3 spans 18 residues. V gave up 5 bases and J gave up 0 bases, with 17 bases separating them. This CDR3 is CASSPRGVPNSGANVLTF. In nucleotides, the CDR3 is TGTGCCAGCAGCCCAAGGGGGGTCCCTAACTCTGGGGCCAACGTCCTGACTTTC.

The CDR3 bases are TGTGCCAGCAGCCATCCTCAGGGGTTCGGTACTGAAGCTTTCTTT. It yields the protein CASSHPQGFGTEAFF. The chain combines TRBV4-2 with TRBJ1-1; possibly TRBD1 for D (6 bases). The germline V gene encodes CDR1 LGHNA and CDR2 YNFKEQ. V was cut by 3 bases and J by 5 bases, with 16 bases left in between. The CDR3 sequence is 15 residues long.

This clonotype was counted only a few times. V gene TRBV5-1 combines with J gene TRBJ2-3; D call uncertain. The germline V gene has CDR1 SGHRS and CDR2 YFSETQ. V was pared by 0 bases and J by 0 bases, with 8 bases between. This CDR3 comprises 15 residues. In DNA form, the CDR3 reads TGCGCCAGCAGCTTGGACGGGTTTAGCACAGATACGCAGTATTTT. Translating gives CASSLDGFSTDTQYF.

This clonotype was counted a few times. This chain uses TRBV6-6 with TRBJ1-2; no firm D call. CDR1 is MNHNY and CDR2 is SVGAGI in the germline V gene (reference sequence). The CDR3 runs 13 residues. Deletions cut 2 bases from V and 8 bases from J, with 12 bases between. This CDR3 is CASSYGIRSGYTF. As DNA, the CDR3 is TGTGCCAGCAGTTACGGGATAAGAAGCGGCTACACCTTC.